This TCR beta chain is drawn from a study of blood T cell repertoires in COVID-19. The wider study: From the United States, Italy and Spain came samples of acute and convalescent COVID-19. Sources were T cells, B-cell-depleted T cells, or PBMCs; the material itself was cDNA or gDNA.

Per the authors' pipeline: It was from reference gene primer amplification that nucleated cell counts were estimated. Assay: immunoSEQ multiplex PCR; the TCRdb copy retains only in-frame clones and omits some. That table furnishes V, J and clone size, whereas the DNA furnished D and trimming. The data show approximately 500,000 clones, about 88% seen once. Followed longitudinally, the Seattle patients had been enrolled during active infection. This CDR3 comprises 16 residues. Germline V gene data show CDR1 as SQVTM and CDR2 as ANQGSEA. The V and J ends lost 0 bases and 4 bases respectively, with 13 bases between them.

The specimen was peripheral blood. The source of this sequence is a woman in her 50s with COVID-19, enrolled during active disease. V and J are TRBV29-1 and TRBJ2-6; D is undetermined. CDR3 nucleotides: TGCAGCGTTGAAGAAGGTCCCACCAGGGGGGCCAACGTCCTGACTTTC. It yields the protein CSVEEGPTRGANVLTF.